This T cell receptor beta chain was captured in a study of blood T cells in healthy people across ages. Study-level findings and limits: CMV status of donors was unknown, possibly confounding expanded clonotype changes.

This clonotype was seen at least ten times. Its antigen is currently unknown. Alongside a J-beta primer mix, a sample-barcoded 5' primer served in a second PCR lasting roughly 7 to 11 cycles. TCRdb ran MiXCR on the 5' RACE reads and lists one entry per CDR3 protein. The sample consists of roughly 1,000,000 distinct CDR3 sequences, roughly 24% of them appearing once. Isolation yielded PBMCs, at least 6 million per sample, in every case. The data were also submitted as part of a second study, on T cells of mothers and their children. From that study: Over 9.5 million reads per mother and around 3 million per child were obtained.

The sequenced material came from blood. The sequence derives from a girl aged 2-10 years in good health.

Written as DNA, the CDR3 is TGCGCCAGCAGCCAGGGACAGGGAACTGAAGCTTTCTTT. This codes for CASSQGQGTEAFF. V is TRBV4-3 and J is TRBJ1-1; 9 positions agree with TRBD1. Germline V lookup: CDR1 LGHNA, CDR2 YSLEER. There are 13 residues in the CDR3. Germline trimming cut 3 bases from V and 5 bases from J; bases unmatched to any gene: 1.